Reported below is one T cell receptor beta chain. The J segment lost 4 bases and the V segment lost 4 bases, leaving 2 bases of the junction unmatched. The length of the CDR3 is 13 residues. Germline CDR1 reads MNHEY; CDR2 reads SVGAGI. These data come from a study of blood T cell repertoires in COVID-19. Study-wide context: Material from acute and convalescent COVID-19 was sourced from the United States, Italy and Spain. PBMCs, B-cell-depleted T cells, or T cells provided the cDNA or gDNA that made up the material.

Per the original methods: Reference gene primer amplification yielded estimated nucleated cell counts. Sequenced by immunoSEQ multiplex PCR; TCRdb stores in-frame clones only, minus some. V and J calls plus clone size are reproduced from that table; the DNA served to infer D and trimming. Of a few hundred thousand clones detected, around 80% appear once; the ten largest clones hold 1.4%. The clonotype originates from a woman in her thirties or forties who had recovered from COVID-19. The J gene is TRBJ1-2, the V gene TRBV6-5, with TRBD1 matching over 8 bases. Sequences were obtained from peripheral blood. The CDR3, as DNA: TGTGCCAGCAGTTCGACAGGGGTCTATGGCTACACCTTC. Its protein product is CASSSTGVYGYTF.